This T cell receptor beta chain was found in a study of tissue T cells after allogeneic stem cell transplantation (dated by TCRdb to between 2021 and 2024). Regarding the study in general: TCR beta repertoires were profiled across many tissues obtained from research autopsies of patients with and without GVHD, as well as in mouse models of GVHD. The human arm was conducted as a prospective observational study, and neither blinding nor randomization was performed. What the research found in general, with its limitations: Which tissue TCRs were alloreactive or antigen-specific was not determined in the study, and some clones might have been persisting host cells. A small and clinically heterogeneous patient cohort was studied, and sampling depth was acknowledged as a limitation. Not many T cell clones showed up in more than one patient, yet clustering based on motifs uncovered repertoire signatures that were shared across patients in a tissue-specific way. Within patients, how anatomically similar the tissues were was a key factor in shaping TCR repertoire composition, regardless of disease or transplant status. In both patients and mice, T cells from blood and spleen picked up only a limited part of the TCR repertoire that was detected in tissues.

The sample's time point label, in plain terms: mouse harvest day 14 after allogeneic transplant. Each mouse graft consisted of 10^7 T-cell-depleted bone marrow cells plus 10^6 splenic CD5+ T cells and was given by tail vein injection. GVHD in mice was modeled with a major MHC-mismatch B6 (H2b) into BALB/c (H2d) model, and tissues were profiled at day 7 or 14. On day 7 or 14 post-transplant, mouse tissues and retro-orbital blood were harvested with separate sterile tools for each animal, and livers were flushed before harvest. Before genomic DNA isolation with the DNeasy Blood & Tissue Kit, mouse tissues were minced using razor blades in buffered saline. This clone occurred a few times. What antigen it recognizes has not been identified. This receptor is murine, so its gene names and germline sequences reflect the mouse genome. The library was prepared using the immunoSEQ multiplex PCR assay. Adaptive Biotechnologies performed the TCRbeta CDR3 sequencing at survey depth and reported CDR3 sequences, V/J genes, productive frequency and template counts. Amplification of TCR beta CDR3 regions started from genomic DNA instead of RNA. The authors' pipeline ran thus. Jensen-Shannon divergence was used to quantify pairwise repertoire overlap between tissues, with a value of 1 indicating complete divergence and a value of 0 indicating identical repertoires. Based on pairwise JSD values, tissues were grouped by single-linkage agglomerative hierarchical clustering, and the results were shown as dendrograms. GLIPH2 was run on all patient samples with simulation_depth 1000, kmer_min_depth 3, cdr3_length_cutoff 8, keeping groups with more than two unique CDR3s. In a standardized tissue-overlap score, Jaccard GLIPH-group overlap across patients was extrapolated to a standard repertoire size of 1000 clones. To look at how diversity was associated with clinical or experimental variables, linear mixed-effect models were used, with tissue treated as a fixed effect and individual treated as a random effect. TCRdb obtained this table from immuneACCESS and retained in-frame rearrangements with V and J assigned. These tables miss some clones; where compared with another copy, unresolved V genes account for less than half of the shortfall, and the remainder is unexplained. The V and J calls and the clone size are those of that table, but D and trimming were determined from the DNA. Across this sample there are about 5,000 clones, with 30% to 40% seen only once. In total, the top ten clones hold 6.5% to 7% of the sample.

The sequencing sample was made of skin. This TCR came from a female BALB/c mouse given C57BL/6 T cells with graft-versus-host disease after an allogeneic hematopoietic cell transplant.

The sequenced part of the CDR3 DNA is TGTGCCAGCAGCCTCCGGGACTGGGGGACTAGTCAAAACACCTTGTAC. This encodes CASSLRDWGTSQNTLY. The whole CDR3 is CASSLRDWGTSQNTLYF. The chain couples TRBV26 to TRBJ2-4, with 11 middle bases fitting TRBD2. The read halts 1 residue ahead of the CDR3 end, with the missing end drawn from the germline J gene. Spanning cysteine to phenylalanine, the CDR3 consists of 17 amino acids. Only the CDR3 bases that were read are kept: 48 of them, in frame from base 1. V has 6 bases trimmed and J has 0 bases trimmed; junction bases matching no gene number 8. CDR1 and CDR2 are drawn from the germline V gene (reference sequence): KGHPV, FQNQEV.